The sequence of this TCR beta chain was determined in a study of shared clonotypes between healthy human individuals. At the level of the study: Each donor's CD4 naive and CD4 memory cells filled three plates apiece, CD8 naive two, and CD8 memory one. Study-level points and caveats: Generally, naive subsets (rather than memory subsets) showed larger estimated richness.

Sequenced by immunoSEQ multiplex PCR; TCRdb stores in-frame clones only, minus some. This sample has millions of clones; roughly nine tenths occur once, and the top ten carry about 0.13%. Recent acute infections and vaccinations were absent in the healthy HIV-negative adult donors. Remarks on this clone: Its antigen is still unknown.

The CDR3 spans 15 residues. Germline CDR1 is WNHNN and CDR2 is SYGVQD (reference sequence). V trimming: 3 bases; J trimming: 5 bases; junction bases outside the gene matches: 7. The sample was naive CD4+ T cells sorted from blood. Subset meaning: CD45RA+ positively selected. This receptor was obtained from a man aged 18 to 29 in good health. The chain carries TRBV10-1 and TRBJ2-1; TRBD2 agrees at 7 bases. Here the CDR3 reads CASSDPSGAHNEQFF. The DNA for the CDR3 is TGCGCCAGCAGTGACCCCAGCGGGGCACACAATGAGCAGTTCTTC.